This T cell receptor beta chain was sequenced in a study of Ad26.COV2.S vaccination and SARS-CoV-2 variants. Study-level background: Ad26.COV2.S shots went into the muscle once or twice, 56 days apart.

Study-level findings and limits: Participants in the vaccine arm had higher spike-specific TCR breadth; placebo recipients had lower.

CDR3 length: 20 amino acids. Germline CDR1 reads SQVTM; CDR2 reads ANQGSEA. Germline trimming cut 6 bases from V and 3 bases from J; bases unmatched to any gene: 21. Profiling relied on immunoSEQ multiplex PCR, and the TCRdb table lists in-frame clones only, not all of them. Of approximately 400,000 clones in the sample, 80% to 90% were seen once. Treatment specified: roughly 19 received Ad26.COV2.S at low or high dose, single or two shots; several received placebo; per-sample allocation not given. Specimens were obtained on day 63 following the first vaccine or placebo injection. At a Boston site, the person donating was an adult of 18-55 years. With respect to this clone: What it binds is unknown.

This sample comprised peripheral blood, obtained in a trial of Ad26.COV2.S vaccine versus placebo. The receptor comes from a person between 18 and 59 years old who received the Ad26.COV2.S COVID-19 vaccine or a placebo. J is TRBJ2-2 and V is TRBV29-1; 11 bases are shared with TRBD2. The CDR3 loop is CSVQIPPLTSGIGYTGELFF. CDR3 bases: TGCAGCGTGCAAATCCCCCCTTTGACTAGCGGGATTGGGTACACCGGGGAGCTGTTTTTT.